Listed below are T cell receptor beta chains from one sample, sequenced in a study of shared clonotypes between healthy human individuals. The data were produced by immunoSEQ multiplex PCR, yet TCRdb's version contains in-frame clones alone and is incomplete. The sample includes 1,400,000 or so clones, approximately 98.5% of them seen just once. Input material: naive CD4+ T cells sorted from blood. The source is a man in his thirties or forties in good health. CDR3s include the opening cysteine and the closing phenylalanine or tryptophan. Each record gives: V gene, clone size, D gene, J gene, CDR3 protein, CDR3 DNA. A D gene is named only where the DNA matches it firmly. Some rows mark clone size as missing; the rest say once, few, many or name a class of expanded clone.

TRBV6-1	.	.	TRBJ2-1	CASSSEQFF	TGTGCCAGCAGCTCGGAGCAGTTCTTC
TRBV27	.	.	TRBJ2-3	CASSSTGRIPDTQYF	TGTGCCAGCAGTTCTACGGGACGGATCCCAGATACGCAGTATTTT
TRBV6-1	.	.	TRBJ2-5	CASRERDLQETQYF	TGTGCCAGCAGAGAGCGAGACCTCCAAGAGACCCAGTACTTC
TRBV18	.	.	TRBJ2-5	CASPTGGAEETQYF	TGTGCCAGTCCCACAGGTGGGGCAGAAGAGACCCAGTACTTC
TRBV2	.	.	TRBJ1-5	CASSARGGQPQHF	TGTGCCAGCAGTGCCAGGGGTGGGCAGCCCCAGCATTTT
TRBV5-8	.	.	TRBJ1-4	CASSFGRDSTNEKLFF	TGTGCCAGCAGCTTCGGCAGGGACTCAACTAATGAAAAACTGTTTTTT
TRBV28	.	.	TRBJ1-5	CASSLLIGGGNQPQHF	TGTGCCAGCAGCTTACTAATTGGGGGCGGAAATCAGCCCCAGCATTTT
TRBV10-3	.	.	TRBJ2-7	CAISESKSPYEQYF	TGTGCCATCAGTGAGTCGAAGAGTCCCTACGAGCAGTACTTC
TRBV10-1	.	.	TRBJ2-7	CASSAARGHSEQYF	TGCGCCAGCAGTGCTGCGAGAGGACATAGCGAGCAGTACTTC
TRBV9	.	TRBD2	TRBJ2-5	CASSVGKSGRKETQYF	TGTGCCAGCAGCGTAGGGAAAAGCGGGAGGAAAGAGACCCAGTACTTC
TRBV2	.	TRBD2	TRBJ2-2	CASRRIGGRINTGELFF	TGTGCCAGCAGGAGGATTGGCGGGAGGATAAACACCGGGGAGCTGTTTTTT
TRBV28	.	TRBD1	TRBJ2-5	CASSGTAYQETQYF	TGTGCCAGCAGTGGGACAGCGTACCAAGAGACCCAGTACTTC
TRBV10-1	once	TRBD1	TRBJ2-1	CASSDSGQRYNEQFF	TGCGCCAGCAGTGACTCGGGACAGCGATACAATGAGCAGTTCTTC
TRBV5-1	.	.	TRBJ2-7	CASSFSQSYEQYF	TGCGCCAGCAGCTTCTCACAGTCCTACGAGCAGTACTTC
TRBV11-2	.	TRBD2	TRBJ2-5	CASSLGVSLAEQETQYF	TGTGCCAGCAGCTTAGGGGTCTCACTAGCGGAACAAGAGACCCAGTACTTC
TRBV28	.	TRBD2	TRBJ2-3	CASRLTLAGGPDTQYF	TGTGCCAGCAGACTAACCCTAGCGGGAGGGCCTGATACGCAGTATTTT
TRBV7-9	.	.	TRBJ2-7	CASSSSAKPYF	TGTGCCAGCAGCTCCAGTGCCAAGCCGTACTTC
TRBV10-1	.	TRBD1	TRBJ2-3	CASSGTGGADTQYF	TGCGCCAGCAGCGGGACAGGGGGGGCAGATACGCAGTATTTT
TRBV6-1	once	.	TRBJ2-1	CASTVVTGNYNEQFF	TGTGCCAGCACCGTCGTAACGGGTAACTACAATGAGCAGTTCTTC
TRBV27	.	.	TRBJ2-2	CAAASSSGEGTGELFF	TGTGCCGCCGCGAGTTCATCGGGAGAGGGGACCGGGGAGCTGTTTTTT
TRBV5-4	.	TRBD2	TRBJ2-1	CASSQGTSGRLYNEQFF	TGTGCCAGCAGCCAAGGGACTAGCGGGAGGCTGTACAATGAGCAGTTCTTC
TRBV9	.	.	TRBJ2-7	CASSASGTTGGEQYF	TGTGCCAGCAGCGCCTCCGGGACCACTGGGGGGGAGCAGTACTTC
TRBV30	.	.	TRBJ2-7	CAWKERSEQYF	TGTGCCTGGAAGGAGCGAAGCGAGCAGTACTTC
TRBV7-8	.	TRBD1	TRBJ1-5	CASSLAKGTGSNQPQHF	TGTGCCAGCAGCTTAGCGAAGGGGACAGGTAGCAATCAGCCCCAGCATTTT
TRBV9	.	TRBD1	TRBJ2-3	CASSGAQGKDTQYF	TGTGCCAGCAGCGGGGCACAGGGGAAAGATACGCAGTATTTT
TRBV30	.	TRBD1	TRBJ2-2	CAWSLLRRTGIIGELFF	TGTGCCTGGAGCCTTCTAAGGAGGACAGGGATTATCGGGGAGCTGTTTTTT
TRBV9	.	TRBD2	TRBJ2-3	CASSVRQGLAGVGDTQYF	TGTGCCAGCAGCGTAAGACAGGGACTAGCGGGAGTTGGGGATACGCAGTATTTT
TRBV5-1	.	TRBD2	TRBJ2-5	CASSLDPTAGPVTQYF	TGCGCCAGCAGCTTGGATCCAACAGCGGGACCAGTGACCCAGTACTTC
TRBV6-1	.	.	TRBJ2-7	CASSVVGGNAYF	TGTGCCAGCAGTGTAGTGGGGGGTAACGCGTACTTC
TRBV7-3	.	.	TRBJ2-1	CASSSRGQANEQFF	TGTGCCAGCAGCTCGCGGGGCCAGGCCAATGAGCAGTTCTTC
TRBV28	.	TRBD2	TRBJ2-1	CASTRAGGGSKEQFF	TGTGCCAGCACAAGAGCGGGAGGGGGCTCTAAAGAGCAGTTCTTC
TRBV29-1	.	TRBD1	TRBJ1-2	CSVRQGATF	TGCAGCGTTAGACAGGGGGCCACCTTC
TRBV5-6	.	.	TRBJ2-5	CASSARYQETQYF	TGTGCCAGCAGCGCCCGGTACCAAGAGACCCAGTACTTC
TRBV25-1	once	.	TRBJ1-2	CASSELYNGYTF	TGTGCCAGCAGTGAACTCTACAATGGCTACACCTTC
TRBV18	.	.	TRBJ2-2	CASSPPAWRGTLPGELFF	TGTGCCAGCTCACCACCGGCGTGGCGGGGCACCCTCCCCGGGGAGCTGTTTTTT
TRBV7-2	.	TRBD1	TRBJ1-2	CASSLSSRGQDVDYGYTF	TGTGCCAGCAGCTTATCGTCTCGTGGACAGGACGTTGACTATGGCTACACCTTC
TRBV18	.	.	TRBJ2-7	CASSPTSSYEQYF	TGTGCCAGCTCACCTACTAGCTCATACGAGCAGTACTTC
TRBV6-5	.	.	TRBJ2-1	CASSPTPPPYNEQFF	TGTGCCAGCAGTCCGACACCGCCCCCCTACAATGAGCAGTTCTTC
TRBV5-1	once	.	TRBJ2-1	CASSLAGDSYNEQFF	TGCGCCAGCAGCTTGGCGGGGGACTCCTACAATGAGCAGTTCTTC
TRBV20-1	.	.	TRBJ2-7	CSAGRPPVQYF	TGCAGTGCTGGAAGGCCTCCGGTGCAGTACTTC
TRBV27	.	.	TRBJ2-2	CASSLFAGELFF	TGTGCCAGCAGTTTATTTGCCGGGGAGCTGTTTTTT
TRBV15	.	.	TRBJ2-7	CATSRVSGWGYEQYF	TGTGCCACCAGCAGAGTTTCCGGGTGGGGCTACGAGCAGTACTTC
TRBV2	.	.	TRBJ2-7	CASMGRGYEQYF	TGTGCCAGCATGGGCAGGGGCTACGAGCAGTACTTC
TRBV9	.	TRBD2	TRBJ2-7	CASSPRGGFTYEQYF	TGTGCCAGCAGCCCCCGGGGGGGTTTTACCTACGAGCAGTACTTC
TRBV28	.	.	TRBJ2-6	CASRRSGANVLTF	TGTGCCAGCAGGCGTTCTGGGGCCAACGTCCTGACTTTC
TRBV13	.	.	TRBJ1-2	CASSSYRAPHYGYTF	TGTGCCAGCAGCTCGTACCGAGCCCCCCACTATGGCTACACCTTC
TRBV14	.	.	TRBJ2-7	CASGGAFYEQYF	TGTGCCAGCGGCGGGGCTTTCTACGAGCAGTACTTC
TRBV5-1	.	.	TRBJ2-5	CASSLAEGLETQYF	TGCGCCAGCAGCTTGGCCGAAGGGTTAGAGACCCAGTACTTC
TRBV7-9	.	TRBD1	TRBJ2-7	CASSLGTGVTYEQYF	TGTGCCAGCAGCTTAGGTACAGGGGTAACCTACGAGCAGTACTTC
TRBV6-1	.	TRBD1	TRBJ1-4	CASSGRTGGDEKLFF	TGTGCCAGCAGTGGTCGGACAGGGGGCGATGAAAAACTGTTTTTT
TRBV5-4	.	TRBD1	TRBJ1-1	CASRRSWGQGGSEAFF	TGTGCCAGCCGCCGTAGCTGGGGACAGGGTGGTTCTGAAGCTTTCTTT
TRBV5-1	.	TRBD2	TRBJ2-3	CASSLSNGGSGSTDTQYF	TGCGCCAGCAGCTTGTCCAATGGCGGGAGTGGAAGCACAGATACGCAGTATTTT
TRBV5-4	.	.	TRBJ2-7	CASSLFSYEQYF	TGTGCCAGCAGCCTTTTCTCCTACGAGCAGTACTTC
TRBV9	.	.	TRBJ2-7	CASSPALGSSYEQYF	TGTGCCAGCAGCCCGGCACTAGGAAGCTCCTACGAGCAGTACTTC
TRBV30	.	TRBD1	TRBJ2-3	CAWSVRGTGGSIRATDTQYF	TGTGCCTGGAGTGTACGGGGGACAGGGGGCTCTATTAGGGCCACAGATACGCAGTATTTT
TRBV5-1	.	.	TRBJ2-5	CASSLSRSQETQYF	TGCGCCAGCAGCTTAAGCCGCAGCCAAGAGACCCAGTACTTC
TRBV11-2	.	.	TRBJ2-7	CASSHPGLYEQYF	TGTGCCAGCAGCCACCCGGGACTCTACGAGCAGTACTTC
TRBV9	.	TRBD2	TRBJ2-3	CASSVAGGPLDTQYF	TGTGCCAGCAGCGTAGCGGGAGGTCCGTTGGATACGCAGTATTTT
TRBV28	.	TRBD2	TRBJ2-2	CASSLRLAGGTGELFF	TGTGCCAGCAGTTTAAGACTAGCGGGAGGGACCGGGGAGCTGTTTTTT
TRBV18	.	.	TRBJ2-1	CASSQAPRDQQFF	TGTGCCAGCTCACAAGCGCCCCGGGACCAGCAGTTCTTC